This T cell receptor (beta chain) was documented in a study of blood T cell repertoires in COVID-19. Study summary: Sites across the United States, Italy and Spain contributed samples from acute and convalescent COVID-19. T cells, B-cell-depleted T cells, or PBMCs provided the cDNA or gDNA that served as material.

Per the study methods: Reference gene primer amplification gave estimated nucleated cell counts. Profiled with immunoSEQ multiplex PCR; TCRdb holds only in-frame clones, not every one. V, J and clone size are taken as reported in that table, and D and trimming were inferred from the DNA itself. This table holds some 150,000 clones, over 80% found once. CDR1 and CDR2 from the germline V gene are SGHAT and FQNNGV. V dropped 5 bases and J dropped 0 bases, with 9 bases sitting between them. The length of the CDR3 is 14 residues. The chain carries TRBV11-2 and TRBJ2-3, with a possible D match to TRBD2 (6 bases). The TCR was taken from a woman in her 70s with acute or convalescent COVID-19. Sequenced: peripheral blood. The CDR3 spells CASSKGLSTDTQYF. In DNA form, the CDR3 reads TGTGCCAGCAGCAAGGGACTGAGCACAGATACGCAGTATTTT.